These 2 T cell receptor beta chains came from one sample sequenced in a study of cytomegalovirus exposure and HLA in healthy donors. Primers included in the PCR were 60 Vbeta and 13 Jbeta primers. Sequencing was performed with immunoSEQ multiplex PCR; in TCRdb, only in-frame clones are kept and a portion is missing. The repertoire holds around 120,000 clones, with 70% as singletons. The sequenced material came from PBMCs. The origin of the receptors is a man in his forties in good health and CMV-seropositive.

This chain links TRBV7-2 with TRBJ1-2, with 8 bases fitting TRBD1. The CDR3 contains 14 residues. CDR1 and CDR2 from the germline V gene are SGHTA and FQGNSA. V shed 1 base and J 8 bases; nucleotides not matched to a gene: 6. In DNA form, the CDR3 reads TGTGCCAGCAGCTTAGGGGGACAGGATGCAGGCTACACCTTC. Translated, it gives CASSLGGQDAGYTF.

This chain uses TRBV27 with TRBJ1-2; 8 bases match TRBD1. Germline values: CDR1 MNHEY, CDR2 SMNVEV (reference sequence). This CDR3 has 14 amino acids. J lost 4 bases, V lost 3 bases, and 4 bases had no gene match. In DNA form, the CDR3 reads TGTGCCAGCAGTTTCAGGGGGCACCTCTATGGCTACACCTTC. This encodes CASSFRGHLYGYTF.